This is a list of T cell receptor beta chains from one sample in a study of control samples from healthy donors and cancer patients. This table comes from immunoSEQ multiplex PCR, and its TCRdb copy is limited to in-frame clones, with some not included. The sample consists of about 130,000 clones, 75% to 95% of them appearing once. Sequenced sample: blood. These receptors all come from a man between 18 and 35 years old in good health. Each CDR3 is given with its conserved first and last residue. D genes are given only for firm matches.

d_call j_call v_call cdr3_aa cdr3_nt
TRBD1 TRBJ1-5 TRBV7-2 CASSLGTGGLNQPQHF TGTGCCAGCAGCTTAGGAACAGGGGGCCTCAATCAGCCCCAGCATTTT
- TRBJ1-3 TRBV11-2 CASTRFLGNETNTIYF TGTGCCAGCACCCGCTTCCTAGGGAACGAAACAAACACCATATATTTT
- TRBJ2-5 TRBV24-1 CATGSEAEETQYF TGTGCCACCGGGTCGGAAGCGGAAGAGACCCAGTACTTC
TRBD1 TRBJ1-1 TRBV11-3 CASSTGENTEAFF TGTGCCAGCAGCACAGGGGAGAACACTGAAGCTTTCTTT
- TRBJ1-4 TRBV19 CASSIVGSTNEKLFF TGTGCCAGTAGTATAGTTGGTTCAACTAATGAAAAACTGTTTTTT
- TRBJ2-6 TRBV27 CATSPRGGVVLSGANVLTF TGTGCCACCTCCCCCAGGGGAGGGGTTGTGCTTTCTGGGGCCAACGTCCTGACTTTC
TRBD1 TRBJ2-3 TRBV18 CASSAGQVSTDTQYF TGTGCCAGCTCGGCGGGACAGGTTAGCACAGATACGCAGTATTTT
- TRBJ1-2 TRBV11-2 CASSPGGIGYGYTF TGTGCCAGCAGCCCGGGGGGGATCGGCTATGGCTACACCTTC
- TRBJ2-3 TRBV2 CATSLGPSTDTQYF TGTGCCACCAGTCTGGGGCCCAGCACAGATACGCAGTATTTT
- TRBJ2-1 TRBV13 CASSVTYNEQFF TGTGCCAGCAGCGTCACCTACAATGAGCAGTTCTTC
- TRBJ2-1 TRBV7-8 CASSRPESPNEQFF TGTGCCAGCAGCCGCCCGGAGTCCCCCAATGAGCAGTTCTTC
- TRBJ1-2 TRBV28 CASRGTHKVRYYGYTF TGTGCCAGCAGGGGTACTCACAAGGTCCGTTACTATGGCTACACCTTC